This TCR beta chain comes out of a study of molecular identifiers for immune sequencing clone quantification. TCRdb reanalysed the PCR reads using MiXCR and keeps one entry per CDR3 protein. The sample includes more than 250,000 distinct CDR3 sequences, around 21% of them seen just once. This CDR3 has 14 residues. Trimming removed 0 bases at V and 10 bases at J, with 15 bases between. CDR1 PRHDT and CDR2 FYEKMQ come from the germline V gene (reference sequence). This clonotype was detected ten times or more. What was sequenced was naive CD8+ T cells from blood, with Jurkat cell RNA spiked in. Subset meaning: FACS-sorted CD8+CD4-CCR7+CD45RA+ naive T cells. The source is a human donor in good health. Some libraries in this study had Jurkat cell RNA spiked in. The chain employs TRBV13 and TRBJ1-1; no firm D call. The CDR3 reads CASSLGRGGKGAFF. CDR3 coding DNA: TGTGCCAGCAGCTTAGGCCGAGGAGGGAAGGGAGCTTTCTTT.